This TCR beta chain was retrieved from a study of Graves' ophthalmopathy and Graves' hyperthyroidism. Findings and caveats of the study: The model achieved over 60% sensitivity and under 75% specificity for ophthalmopathy progression.

Researchers took RNA transcripts and amplified TCR beta CDR3 regions from them. The authors performed first-round RT-PCR with HTBI primers and then a second-round multiplex PCR. TCRdb reanalysed the multiplex PCR reads using MiXCR and keeps one entry per CDR3 protein. Here the sample spans a few hundred thousand distinct CDR3 sequences, less than 40% being singletons. Comment on this clonotype: No antigen is known for it.

The hyperthyroidism patients had a new diagnosis of under 2 months' duration and were aged 18 to 65. V was cut by 1 base and J by 8 bases, with 8 bases left in between. The CDR3 has 13 amino acids. CDR1 is SNHLY and CDR2 is FYNNEI in the germline V gene. Specimen: peripheral blood or thyroid tissue (not recorded which). The TCR was taken from an adult man with Graves' hyperthyroidism. The chain employs TRBV2 and TRBJ2-2; a possible D gene is TRBD1 (6 bases). In nucleotides, the CDR3 is TGTGCCAGCAGTGAAGTCGGACAGGGGGAGCTGTTTTTT. Its translation: CASSEVGQGELFF.